Following are 9 T cell receptor beta chains from one sample sequenced in a study of blood T cells in healthy people across ages. A second PCR, run for about 7 to 11 cycles, used a sample-barcoded 5' primer plus a J-beta primer mix. TCRdb re-called the 5' RACE reads with MiXCR, one entry per CDR3 protein. The sample carries more than 800,000 distinct CDR3 sequences, around 45% recorded once. The sequenced sample consisted of blood. The receptor set was obtained from an older woman in good health.

The chain uses TRBV28 and TRBJ2-7; D is unresolved. The CDR3 has 12 residues. CDR1 MDHEN and CDR2 SYDVKM come from the germline V gene. V dropped 1 base and J dropped 10 bases, with 11 bases sitting between them. CDR3 loop: CASSLFREIQYF. The CDR3 DNA is TGTGCCAGCAGTTTATTCCGAGAGATCCAGTACTTC.

The gene calls are TRBV20-1 and TRBJ1-2, with TRBD1 as a possible D gene (6 bases). V was pared by 3 bases and J by 7 bases, with 12 bases between. The CDR3 is 12 amino acids. Germline values: CDR1 DFQATT, CDR2 SNEGSKA (reference sequence). The CDR3 here is CSASIGGGGYTF. CDR3 sequence (DNA): TGCAGTGCTAGTATAGGGGGGGGTGGCTACACCTTC.

The J gene is TRBJ2-3, the V gene TRBV20-1, with D tentatively TRBD1 (5 bases). The CDR3 is 14 amino acids. Germline V lookup: CDR1 DFQATT, CDR2 SNEGSKA (reference sequence). Trimming left V 5 bases short and J 2 bases short, with 14 bases between. The CDR3 spells CSAELGGATDTQYF. The CDR3 DNA is TGCAGTGCTGAACTCGGTGGGGCCACAGATACGCAGTATTTT.

The chain combines TRBV20-1 with TRBJ2-7; 11 bases agree with TRBD2. Germline V gene data show CDR1 as DFQATT and CDR2 as SNEGSKA (reference sequence). The CDR3 length is 14 residues. Trimming cost V 5 bases and J 3 bases; bases outside gene matches: 6. As DNA, the CDR3 is TGCAGTGCTCCCGGGACTAGCGGTAACTACGAGCAGTACTTC. Protein sequence: CSAPGTSGNYEQYF.

This rearrangement joins TRBV10-3 to TRBJ2-5, with 8 bases that match TRBD2. This CDR3 has 14 residues. The V and J ends lost 5 bases and 6 bases, in that order; junction bases with no gene match: 8. Germline V gene sequence: CDR1 ENHRY, CDR2 SYGVKD. Here the CDR3 reads CAISTGGAGKTQYF. The CDR3 region has the DNA TGTGCCATCAGTACCGGGGGGGCTGGTAAGACCCAGTACTTC.

This sequence joins TRBV27 and TRBJ2-3; D may be TRBD1 (6 bases). Trimming took off 2 bases at V and 0 bases at J, with 21 bases between the two ends. The CDR3 length is 19 residues. Per germline, CDR1 MNHEY and CDR2 SMNVEV (reference sequence). The CDR3 coding sequence is TGTGCCAGCAGTTTAATGGCGCCCGTACCAGGGGTTAGCACAGATACGCAGTATTTT. The encoded protein is CASSLMAPVPGVSTDTQYF.

The V call is TRBV3-1, the J call TRBJ2-5, with 11 bases fitting TRBD2. This CDR3 has 18 residues. V gave up 3 bases and J gave up 3 bases; unmatched junction bases: 12. The germline V gene has CDR1 LGHDT and CDR2 YNNKEL (reference sequence). CDR3 protein: CASSHWGTSGRGKETQYF. DNA of the CDR3: TGTGCCAGCAGCCACTGGGGGACTAGCGGCAGGGGTAAAGAGACCCAGTACTTC.

The V call is TRBV27, the J call TRBJ1-2; 7 nucleotides align to TRBD1. The germline V gene has CDR1 MNHEY and CDR2 SMNVEV (reference sequence). Unmatched junction bases numbered 7, after V lost 3 bases and J lost 0 bases. The CDR3 contains 16 residues. The CDR3 loop is CASSFSTGEANYGYTF. The CDR3 DNA reads TGTGCCAGCAGTTTCTCCACAGGGGAAGCTAACTATGGCTACACCTTC.

In its sample, this clonotype was seen many times. This rearrangement joins TRBV12-3 or TRBV12-4 to TRBJ2-7, with D perhaps TRBD1 (6 bases). CDR3 size: 14 residues. V was cut by 2 bases and J by 7 bases, with 15 bases left in between. The CDR3 DNA follows: TGTGCCAGCAGTTTACCCCCAGGGGTTATTGAGCAGTACTTC. Its translation: CASSLPPGVIEQYF.